In its sample, the clone carrying this TCR beta chain was seen many times. Profiled with immunoSEQ multiplex PCR; TCRdb holds only in-frame clones, not every one. The table has 200,000 to 250,000 clones, about 90% seen once. Germline CDR1 MNHEY, CDR2 SVGAGI. Trimming cost V 7 bases and J 4 bases, with 16 bases left between them. The CDR3 loop spans 14 amino acids. These data come from a study of blood T cell repertoires in COVID-19. V usage is TRBV6-5 and J usage is TRBJ1-1, with D hard to call. The sequenced sample was PBMCs or T cells enriched from blood (not recorded which). The clonotype originates from a woman in her twenties or thirties with acute COVID-19. The CDR3 DNA sequence: TGTGCCAGCACCCGAGCCGGGGAAAGCACTGAAGCTTTCTTT. It specifies CASTRAGESTEAFF.